This T cell receptor beta chain came from a study of T cell repertoires in cytomegalovirus infection. Whole-study findings and limits: The response measured ex vivo was dominated by TCR beta clonotypes (HLA-C-restricted and CMV-specific). Carriers of CMV plus the relevant HLA were identified by cumulative public TCR beta family frequency.

The CDR3 is 12 residues long. Looked up from germline, CDR1 is SEHNR and CDR2 is FQNEAQ (reference sequence). V lost 2 bases and J 5 bases, leaving 6 bases between the germline ends. TCRdb re-analysed the reads in MiXCR, keeping a single row per CDR3 protein. The table includes under 350,000 distinct CDR3 sequences, about 9.1% detected once. With respect to this clonotype: Antigen: not known.

The chain couples TRBV7-9 to TRBJ2-5; D not resolved. What was sequenced was PBMCs. The TCR originated in a human donor in good health (CMV status not recorded). Some clones in this sample may be carry-over from other donors' samples. The CDR3 reads CASSLNSETQYF. In nucleotides, the CDR3 is TGTGCCAGCAGCTTAAACAGCGAGACCCAGTACTTC.